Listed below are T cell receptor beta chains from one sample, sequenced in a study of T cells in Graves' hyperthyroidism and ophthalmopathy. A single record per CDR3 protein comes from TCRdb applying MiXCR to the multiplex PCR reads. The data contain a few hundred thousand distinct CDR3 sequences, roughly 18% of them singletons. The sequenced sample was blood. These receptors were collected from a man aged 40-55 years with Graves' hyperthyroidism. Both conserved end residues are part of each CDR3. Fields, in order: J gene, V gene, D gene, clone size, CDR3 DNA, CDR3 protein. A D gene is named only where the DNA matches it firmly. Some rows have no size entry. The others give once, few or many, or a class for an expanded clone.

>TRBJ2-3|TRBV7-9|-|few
TGTGCCAGCAGCTTAGTAGGTCGGCCACCCACAGATACGCAGTATTTT
CASSLVGRPPTDTQYF
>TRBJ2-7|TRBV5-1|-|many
TGCGCCAGCCAGGGGGGCGCAGGGGAAGGGGAGCAGTACTTC
CASQGGAGEGEQYF
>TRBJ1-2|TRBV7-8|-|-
TGTGCCAGCAGTAGGGGACGGCTCCTTAACTATGGCTACACCTTC
CASSRGRLLNYGYTF
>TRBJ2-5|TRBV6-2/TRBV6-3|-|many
TGTGCCAGCAGTTCCGCTAATCGTAGAGGAAAAGAAGAGACCCAGTACTTC
CASSSANRRGKEETQYF
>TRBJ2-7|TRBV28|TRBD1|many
TGTGCCAGCAGTTCCGGGACAGGGGGCCTCTACGAGCAGTACTTC
CASSSGTGGLYEQYF
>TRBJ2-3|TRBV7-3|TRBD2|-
TGTGCCAGCAGCCGACTAGCGGGGGGGAATACGCAGTATTTT
CASSRLAGGNTQYF
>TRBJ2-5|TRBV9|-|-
TGTGCCAGCAGCGTAGGGGTAGAGATAGAGACCCAGTACTTC
CASSVGVEIETQYF
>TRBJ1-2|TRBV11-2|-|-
TGTGCCAGCAGCTTTGAGGATTATGGCTACACCTTC
CASSFEDYGYTF
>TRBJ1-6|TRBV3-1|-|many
TGTGCCAGCAGCCAAGATCAGGGCCTGGATTCACCCCTCCACTTT
CASSQDQGLDSPLHF
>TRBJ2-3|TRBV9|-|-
TGTGCCAGCAGCGTAGTTGTGGCAGATACGCAGTATTTT
CASSVVVADTQYF
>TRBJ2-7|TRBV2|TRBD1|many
TGTGCCAGCAGCGGACAGGGGGCGAGCTCCTACGAGCAGTACTTC
CASSGQGASSYEQYF
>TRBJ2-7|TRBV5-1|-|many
TGCGCCAGCAGCTTGGAACGGTACGAGCAGTACTTC
CASSLERYEQYF
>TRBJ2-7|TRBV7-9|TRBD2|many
TGTGCCAGCAATCTGGTCGGGGGGAAAAGGGCCTACGAGCAGTACTTC
CASNLVGGKRAYEQYF
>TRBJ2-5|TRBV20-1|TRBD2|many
TGCAGTGCTGGGCCCGGGACTAGCGGGGACCGGGTGGGGACCCAGTACTTC
CSAGPGTSGDRVGTQYF
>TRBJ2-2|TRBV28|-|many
TGTGCCAGCAGGGAGGGGAACGGGGAGCTGTTTTTT
CASREGNGELFF
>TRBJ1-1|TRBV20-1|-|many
TGCAGTGAGGGTTATCCGGGGGTTCCTGAAGCTTTCTTT
CSEGYPGVPEAFF
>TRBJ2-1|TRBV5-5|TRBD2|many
TGTGCCAGCAGCTCGACTAGCGGGGGGAGAAATGAGCAGTTCTTC
CASSSTSGGRNEQFF
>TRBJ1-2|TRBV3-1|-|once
TGTGCCAGCAGCCCGTCTCTGGGTCGTGGCTACACCTTC
CASSPSLGRGYTF
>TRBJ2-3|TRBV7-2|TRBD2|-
TGTGCCAGCAGCCCACAGCTAGCGGGGGGGCAAGATACGCAGTATTTT
CASSPQLAGGQDTQYF
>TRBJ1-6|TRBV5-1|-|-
TGTGCCAGCAGCTTGGTGGCGGAGAATTCACCCCTCCACTTT
CASSLVAENSPLHF
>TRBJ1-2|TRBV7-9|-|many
TGTGCCAGCAGCCGGGGACCGTACTATGGCTACACCTTC
CASSRGPYYGYTF
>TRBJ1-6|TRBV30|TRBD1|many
TGTGCCTGGGAATGGCAGGGGGGTTTAACCCTCCACTTT
CAWEWQGGLTLHF
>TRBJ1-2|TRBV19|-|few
TGTGCCAGTAGTCTCGCAGCGGGGGTGGCAGCCTATGGCTACACCTTC
CASSLAAGVAAYGYTF
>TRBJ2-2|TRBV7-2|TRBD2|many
TGTGCCAGCAGCTCCCCCGGAGGCGGGGGGGATGGCGGGGAGCTGTTTTTT
CASSSPGGGGDGGELFF
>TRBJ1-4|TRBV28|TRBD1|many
TGTGCCAGCAGAGACAGGGGGCGCGATGAAAAACTGTTTTTT
CASRDRGRDEKLFF
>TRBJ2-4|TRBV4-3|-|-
TGCGCCAGCAGCCAAGAGTCAGGCATTCAGTACTTC
CASSQESGIQYF
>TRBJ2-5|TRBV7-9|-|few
TGTGCCAGCAGCTTATTGGGGAGACAGACCCAGTACTTC
CASSLLGRQTQYF
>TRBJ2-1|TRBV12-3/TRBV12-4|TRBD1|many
TGTGCCAGCAGTTCCACGACAGGGGCCTCCTACAATGAGCAGTTCTTC
CASSSTTGASYNEQFF
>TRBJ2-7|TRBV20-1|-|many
TGCAGCGCGGTATTGGCCAATTCCTACGAGCAGTACTTC
CSAVLANSYEQYF
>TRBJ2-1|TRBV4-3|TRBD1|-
TGCGCCAGCAGCCAAGCGACAGGGCAGGTGAAGCAGTTCTTC
CASSQATGQVKQFF
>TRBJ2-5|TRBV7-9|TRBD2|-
TGTGCCAGCAGCATTACTAGCGACCAAGAGACCCAGTACTTC
CASSITSDQETQYF
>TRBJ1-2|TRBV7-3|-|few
TGTGCCAGCAGCTCCTCTGATAGCGAGGCTAAGGGCTACACCTTC
CASSSSDSEAKGYTF
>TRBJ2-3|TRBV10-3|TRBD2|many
TGTGCCATCAGTGAGTCGGGGAGGGGCACAGATACGCAGTATTTT
CAISESGRGTDTQYF
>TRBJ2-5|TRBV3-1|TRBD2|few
TGTGCCAGCAGAACGGGGACTAGCGGGGGGGAGCAAGAGACCCAGTACTTC
CASRTGTSGGEQETQYF
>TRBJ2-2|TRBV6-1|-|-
TGTGCCAGCAGTGACTGGGGATCGGGCACCGGGGAGCTGTTTTTT
CASSDWGSGTGELFF
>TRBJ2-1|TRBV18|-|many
TGTGCCAGCTCACCCCAGGCGGAGTACAATGAGCAGTTCTTC
CASSPQAEYNEQFF
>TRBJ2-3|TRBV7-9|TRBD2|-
TGTGCCAGCACCTCACGAGTAGCGGGGGGGCAAGATACGCAGTATTTT
CASTSRVAGGQDTQYF
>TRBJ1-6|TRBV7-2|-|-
TGTGCCAGCAGCCTACAGAGCTATAATTCACCCCTCCACTTT
CASSLQSYNSPLHF
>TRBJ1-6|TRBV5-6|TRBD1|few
TGTGCCAGCAGCACCGGGACAGGGGGCTTTTCACCCCTCCACTTT
CASSTGTGGFSPLHF
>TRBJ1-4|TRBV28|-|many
TGTGCCAGCAGTACGGACAGAGTAACAACTAATGAAAAACTGTTTTTT
CASSTDRVTTNEKLFF